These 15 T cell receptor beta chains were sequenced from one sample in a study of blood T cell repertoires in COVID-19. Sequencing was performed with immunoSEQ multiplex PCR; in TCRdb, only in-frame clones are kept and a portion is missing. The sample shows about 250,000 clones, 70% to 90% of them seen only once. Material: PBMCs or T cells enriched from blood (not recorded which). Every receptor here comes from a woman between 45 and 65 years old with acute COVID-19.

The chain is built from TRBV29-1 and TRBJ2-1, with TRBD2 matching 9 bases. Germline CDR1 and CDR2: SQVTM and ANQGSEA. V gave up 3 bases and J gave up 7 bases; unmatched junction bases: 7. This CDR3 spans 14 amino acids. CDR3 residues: CSVDSQRGANEQFF. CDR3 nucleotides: TGCAGCGTTGATTCCCAGCGGGGGGCGAATGAGCAGTTCTTC.

CDR3 in amino acids: CASSYLAGSYTEAFF. The DNA for the CDR3 is TGTGCCAGCAGTTACTTAGCGGGGAGTTACACTGAAGCTTTCTTT. V is TRBV6-5 and J is TRBJ1-1, with D hard to call. Germline CDR1 and CDR2: MNHEY and SVGAGI. The germline V and J ends were trimmed by 1 base and 3 bases, with 12 bases remaining between them. The CDR3 length is 15 residues.

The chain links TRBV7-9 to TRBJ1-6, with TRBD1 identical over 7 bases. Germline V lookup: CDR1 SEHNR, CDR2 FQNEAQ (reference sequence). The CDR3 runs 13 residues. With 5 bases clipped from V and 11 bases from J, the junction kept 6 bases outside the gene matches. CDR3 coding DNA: TGTGCCAGCAGCCCACAGGGGCAGGCACCCCTCCACTTT. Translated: CASSPQGQAPLHF.

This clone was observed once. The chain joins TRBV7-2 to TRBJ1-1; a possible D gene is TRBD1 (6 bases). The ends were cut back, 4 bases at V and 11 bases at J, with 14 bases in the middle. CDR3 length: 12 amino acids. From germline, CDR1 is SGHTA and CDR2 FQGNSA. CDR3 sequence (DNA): TGTGCCAGCAGCTACGACAGGAGGAGGGCTTTCTTT. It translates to CASSYDRRRAFF.

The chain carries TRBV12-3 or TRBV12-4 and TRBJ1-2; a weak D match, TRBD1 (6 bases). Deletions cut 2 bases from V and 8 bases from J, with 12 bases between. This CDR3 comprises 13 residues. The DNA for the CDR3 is TGTGCCAGCAGTTTATGGCAGGGGTACGGCTACACCTTC. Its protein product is CASSLWQGYGYTF.

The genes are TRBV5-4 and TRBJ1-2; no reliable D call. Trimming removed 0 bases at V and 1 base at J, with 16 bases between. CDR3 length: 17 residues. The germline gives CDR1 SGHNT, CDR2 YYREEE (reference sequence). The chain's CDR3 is CASSLGSDPIFNYGYTF. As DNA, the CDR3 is TGTGCCAGCAGCTTGGGCAGCGACCCAATTTTTAACTATGGCTACACCTTC.

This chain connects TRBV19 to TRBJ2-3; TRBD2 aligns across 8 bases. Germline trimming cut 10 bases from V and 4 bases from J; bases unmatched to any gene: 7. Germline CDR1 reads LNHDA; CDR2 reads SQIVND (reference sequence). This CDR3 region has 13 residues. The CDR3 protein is CATTGGAADTQYF. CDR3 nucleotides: TGTGCCACTACCGGGGGGGCAGCAGATACGCAGTATTTT. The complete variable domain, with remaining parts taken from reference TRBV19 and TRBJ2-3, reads DGGITQSPKYLFRKEGQNVTLSCEQNLNHDAMYWYRQDPGQGLRLIYYSQIVNDFQKGDIAEGYSVSREKKESFPLTVTSAQKNPTAFYLCATTGGAADTQYFGPGTRLTVL.

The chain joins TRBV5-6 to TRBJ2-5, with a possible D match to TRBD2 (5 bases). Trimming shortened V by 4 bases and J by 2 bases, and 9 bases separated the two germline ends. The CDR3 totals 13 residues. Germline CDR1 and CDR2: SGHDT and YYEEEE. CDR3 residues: CASSPDSQETQYF. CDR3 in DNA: TGTGCCAGCAGCCCGGACTCGCAAGAGACCCAGTACTTC.

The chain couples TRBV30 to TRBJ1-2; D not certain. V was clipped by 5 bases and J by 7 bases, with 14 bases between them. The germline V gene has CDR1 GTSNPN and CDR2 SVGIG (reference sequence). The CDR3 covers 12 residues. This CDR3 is CAWSPRYSGYTF. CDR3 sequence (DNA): TGTGCCTGGTCTCCTCGCTACAGTGGCTACACCTTC.

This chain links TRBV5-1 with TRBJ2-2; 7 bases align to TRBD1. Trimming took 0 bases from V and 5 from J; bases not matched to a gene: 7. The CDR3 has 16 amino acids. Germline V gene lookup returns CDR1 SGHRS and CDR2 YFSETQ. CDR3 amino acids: CASSLDGRGSTGELFF. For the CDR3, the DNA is TGCGCCAGCAGCTTGGATGGCAGGGGGTCTACCGGGGAGCTGTTTTTT.

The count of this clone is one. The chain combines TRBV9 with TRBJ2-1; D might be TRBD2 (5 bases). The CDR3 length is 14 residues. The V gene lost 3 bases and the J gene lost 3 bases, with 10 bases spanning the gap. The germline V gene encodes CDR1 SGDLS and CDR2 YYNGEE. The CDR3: CASSGDYLYNEQFF. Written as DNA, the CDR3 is TGTGCCAGCAGCGGCGACTACCTCTACAATGAGCAGTTCTTC.

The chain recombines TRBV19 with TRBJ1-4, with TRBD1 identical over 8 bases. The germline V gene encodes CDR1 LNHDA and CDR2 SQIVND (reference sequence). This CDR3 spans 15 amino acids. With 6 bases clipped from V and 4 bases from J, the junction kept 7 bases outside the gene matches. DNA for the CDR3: TGTGCCAGTAGAGACGACAGGGGTAGTAATGAAAAACTGTTTTTT. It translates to CASRDDRGSNEKLFF.

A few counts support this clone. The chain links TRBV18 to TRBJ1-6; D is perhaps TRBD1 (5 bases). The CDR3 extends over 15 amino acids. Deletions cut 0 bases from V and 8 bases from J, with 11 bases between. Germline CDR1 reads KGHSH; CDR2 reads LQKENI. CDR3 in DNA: TGTGCCAGCTCACCACCCGGGACTTTTGATTCACCCCTCCACTTT. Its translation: CASSPPGTFDSPLHF. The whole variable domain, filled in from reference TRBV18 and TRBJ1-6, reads NAGVMQNPRHLVRRRGQEARLRCSPMKGHSHVYWYRQLPEEGLKFMVYLQKENIIDESGMPKERFSAEFPKEGPSILRIQQVVRGDSAAYFCASSPPGTFDSPLHFGNGTRLTVT.

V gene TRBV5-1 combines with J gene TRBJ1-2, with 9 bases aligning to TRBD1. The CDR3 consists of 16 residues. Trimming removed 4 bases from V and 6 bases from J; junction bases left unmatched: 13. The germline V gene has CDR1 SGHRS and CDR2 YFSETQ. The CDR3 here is CASSGDRGSIPDGYTF. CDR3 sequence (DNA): TGCGCCAGCAGCGGCGACAGGGGGAGTATTCCCGATGGCTACACCTTC.

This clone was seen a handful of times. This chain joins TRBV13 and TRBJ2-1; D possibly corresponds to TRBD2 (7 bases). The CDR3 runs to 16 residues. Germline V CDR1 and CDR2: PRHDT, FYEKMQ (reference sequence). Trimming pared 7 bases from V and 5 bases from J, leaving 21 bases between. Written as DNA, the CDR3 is TGTGCCAGCAACTTTAATAGGGGGGGCGGCAACAATGAGCAGTTCTTC. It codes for CASNFNRGGGNNEQFF.